This T cell receptor beta chain was identified during a study of beta chain features in type 1 diabetes. Overall study: Patients were similar to healthy donors in age and gender (as well as in cell yields).

A note on this clone: Antigen: not known.

The CDR3 spans 16 residues. V was cut by 7 bases and J by 7 bases, with 23 bases left in between. Germline CDR1 reads MDHEN; CDR2 reads SYDVKM. Markers CD45RO/CCR7/CD25/CD127/CD95/CD27 served to sort CD4+ naive, central memory, regulatory and stem cell-like memory cells. Expressed TCRB transcripts were sequenced because the isolated RNA had all been reverse transcribed beforehand. TCRdb's table, derived via immunoSEQ multiplex PCR, lists solely in-frame clones and lacks some. The sample records 860,000 or so clones, 17% being singletons. Study outcomes and limitations: VDJ junctions from patients with type 1 diabetes contained fewer insertions and more deletions.

The receptor was derived from a woman between 18 and 29 years old in good health. The V gene is TRBV28, the J gene TRBJ2-1, with D perhaps being TRBD1 or TRBD2 (6 bases each). The source material was naive CD4+ T cells from blood. Here the CDR3 reads CASTDWGAVARNEQFF. CDR3 nucleotide sequence: TGTGCCAGCACCGATTGGGGGGCAGTGGCGAGGAATGAGCAGTTCTTC.